The present TCR beta chain was sequenced within a study of beta chain features in type 1 diabetes. General study findings and limits: When Type 1 diabetes patients were examined, their TCRB CDR3s proved moderately but significantly shorter in all four CD4+ subsets. Across patients, naive, central memory and Treg TCRB repertoires exhibited apparently greater similarity than was observed across healthy donors.

Expressed TCRB transcripts were sequenced after all isolated RNA was converted to cDNA. Using immunoSEQ multiplex PCR, the repertoire was profiled, and TCRdb retains in-frame clones only, with some absent. The repertoire holds about 450,000 clones, with roughly an eighth as singletons. The germline CDR1 and CDR2 sequences are SGHTA and FQGTGA. V was pared by 5 bases and J by 9 bases, with 9 bases of the junction left unmatched. There are 15 residues in the CDR3. This clone was counted between two and nine times. Its antigen is as yet unknown. The chain links TRBV7-3 to TRBJ2-1, with TRBD2 matching 11 bases. Sequencing was done on a sample of naive CD4+ T cells from blood. The clonotype originates from a woman younger than 30 in good health. For the CDR3, the DNA is TGTGCCAGCAGCCCACTAGCGGGGGTTGGCGGTGAGCAGTTCTTC. It encodes CASSPLAGVGGEQFF.